This TCR beta chain came from a study of cytomegalovirus exposure and HLA in healthy donors. Primers for the PCR totalled 60 Vbeta and 13 Jbeta. The method was immunoSEQ multiplex PCR; TCRdb's version includes in-frame clones alone and lacks a portion of them. Here the sample spans about 120,000 clones, about 75% being singletons. This clone was detected only once. Germline values: CDR1 SGHRS, CDR2 YFSETQ. This CDR3 is 15 amino acids long. V was clipped by 1 base and J by 0 bases, with 9 bases between them. The source of this sequence is a woman in her 40s in good health and CMV-seropositive. The specimen sequenced was PBMCs. This chain links TRBV5-1 with TRBJ2-3, with D perhaps matching TRBD2 (5 bases). This CDR3 is CASSLTGKSTDTQYF. CDR3 nucleotides: TGCGCCAGCAGCTTGACCGGGAAAAGCACAGATACGCAGTATTTT. The full variable domain, its missing parts supplied by reference TRBV5-1 and TRBJ2-3, is KAGVTQTPRYLIKTRGQQVTLSCSPISGHRSVSWYQQTPGQGLQFLFEYFSETQRNKGNFPGRFSGRQFSNSRSEMNVSTLELGDSALYLCASSLTGKSTDTQYFGPGTRLTVL.